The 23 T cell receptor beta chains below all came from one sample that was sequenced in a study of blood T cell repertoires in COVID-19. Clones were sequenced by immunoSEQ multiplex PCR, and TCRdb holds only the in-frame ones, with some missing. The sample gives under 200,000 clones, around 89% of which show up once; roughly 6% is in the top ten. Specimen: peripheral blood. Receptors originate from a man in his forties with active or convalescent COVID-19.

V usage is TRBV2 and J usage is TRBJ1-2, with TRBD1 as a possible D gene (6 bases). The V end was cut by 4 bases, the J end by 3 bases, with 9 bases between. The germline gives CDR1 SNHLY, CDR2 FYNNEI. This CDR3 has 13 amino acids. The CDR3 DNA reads TGTGCCAGCAGTGTGACAGGATACTATGGCTACACCTTC. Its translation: CASSVTGYYGYTF.

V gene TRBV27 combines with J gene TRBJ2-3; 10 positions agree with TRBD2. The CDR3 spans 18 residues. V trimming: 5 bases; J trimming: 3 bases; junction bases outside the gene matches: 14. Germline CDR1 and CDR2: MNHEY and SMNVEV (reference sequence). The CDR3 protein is CASSPRASGSVSTDTQYF. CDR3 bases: TGTGCCAGCAGTCCCCGCGCTAGCGGGAGTGTAAGTACAGATACGCAGTATTTT.

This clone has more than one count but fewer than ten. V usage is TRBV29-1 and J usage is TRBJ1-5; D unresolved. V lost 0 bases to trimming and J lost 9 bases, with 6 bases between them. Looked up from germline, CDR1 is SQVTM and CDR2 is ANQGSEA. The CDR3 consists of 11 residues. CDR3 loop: CSVEDGGPQHF. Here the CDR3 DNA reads TGCAGCGTTGAAGACGGAGGGCCCCAGCATTTT.

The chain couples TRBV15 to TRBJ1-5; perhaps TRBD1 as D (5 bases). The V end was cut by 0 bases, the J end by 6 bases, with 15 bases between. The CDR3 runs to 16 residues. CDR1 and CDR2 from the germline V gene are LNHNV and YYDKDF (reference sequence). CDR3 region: CATSRDWAGAGQPQHF. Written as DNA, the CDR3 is TGTGCCACCAGCAGAGATTGGGCTGGGGCTGGTCAGCCCCAGCATTTT. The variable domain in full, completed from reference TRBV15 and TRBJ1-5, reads DAMVIQNPRYQVTQFGKPVTLSCSQTLNHNVMYWYQQKSSQAPKLLFHYYDKDFNNEADTPDNFQSRRPNTSFCFLDIRSPGLGDTAMYLCATSRDWAGAGQPQHFGDGTRLSIL.

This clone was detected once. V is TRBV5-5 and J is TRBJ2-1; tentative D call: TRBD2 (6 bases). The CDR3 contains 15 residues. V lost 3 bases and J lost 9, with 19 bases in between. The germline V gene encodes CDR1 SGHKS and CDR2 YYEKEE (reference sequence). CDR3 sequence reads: CASSSLGGKVSEQFF. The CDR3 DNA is TGTGCCAGCAGCTCCCTAGGCGGGAAAGTCAGTGAGCAGTTCTTC.

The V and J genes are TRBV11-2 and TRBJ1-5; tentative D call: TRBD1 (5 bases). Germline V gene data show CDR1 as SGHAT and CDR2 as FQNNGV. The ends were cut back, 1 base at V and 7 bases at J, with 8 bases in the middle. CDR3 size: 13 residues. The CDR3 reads CASSLVQGQPQHF. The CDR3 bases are TGTGCCAGCAGCTTAGTTCAGGGCCAGCCCCAGCATTTT.

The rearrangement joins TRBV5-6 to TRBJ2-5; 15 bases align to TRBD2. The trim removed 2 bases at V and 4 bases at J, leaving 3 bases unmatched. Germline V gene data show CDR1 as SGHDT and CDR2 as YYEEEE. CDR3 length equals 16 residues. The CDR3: CASSLPGLAGGETQYF. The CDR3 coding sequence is TGTGCCAGCAGCTTACCGGGACTAGCGGGGGGAGAGACCCAGTACTTC.

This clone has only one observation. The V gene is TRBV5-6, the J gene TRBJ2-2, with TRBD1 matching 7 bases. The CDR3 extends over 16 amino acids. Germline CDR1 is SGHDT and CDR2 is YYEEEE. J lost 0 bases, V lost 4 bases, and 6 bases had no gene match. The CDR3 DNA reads TGTGCCAGCAGCGGGGGACAGTCGACGAACACCGGGGAGCTGTTTTTT. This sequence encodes CASSGGQSTNTGELFF.

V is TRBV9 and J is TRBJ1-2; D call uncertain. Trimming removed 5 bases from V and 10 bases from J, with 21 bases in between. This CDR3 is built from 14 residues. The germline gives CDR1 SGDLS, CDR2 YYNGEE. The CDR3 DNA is TGTGCCAGCAGTATCAGTATAGGCCGGGAATTCTACACCTTC. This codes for CASSISIGREFYTF.

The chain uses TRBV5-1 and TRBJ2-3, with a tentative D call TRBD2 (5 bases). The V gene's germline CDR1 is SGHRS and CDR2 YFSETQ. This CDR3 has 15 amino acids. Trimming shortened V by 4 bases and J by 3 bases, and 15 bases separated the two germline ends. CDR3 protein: CASSILDGKTDTQYF. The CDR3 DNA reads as TGCGCCAGCAGCATATTGGACGGGAAAACAGATACGCAGTATTTT.

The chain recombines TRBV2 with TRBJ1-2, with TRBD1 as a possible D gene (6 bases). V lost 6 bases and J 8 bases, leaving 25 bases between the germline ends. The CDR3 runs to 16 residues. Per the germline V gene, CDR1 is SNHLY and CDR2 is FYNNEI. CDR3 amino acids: CASSLFGGPGGSGYTF. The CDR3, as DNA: TGTGCCAGCAGCTTGTTTGGGGGGCCGGGGGGCTCGGGCTACACCTTC.

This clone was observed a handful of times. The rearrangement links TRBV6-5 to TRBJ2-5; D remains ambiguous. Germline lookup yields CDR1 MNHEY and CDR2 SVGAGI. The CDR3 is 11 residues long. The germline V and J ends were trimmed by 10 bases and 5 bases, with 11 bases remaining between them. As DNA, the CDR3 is TGTGCCATCCGGATCGGGGAGACCCAGTACTTC. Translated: CAIRIGETQYF.

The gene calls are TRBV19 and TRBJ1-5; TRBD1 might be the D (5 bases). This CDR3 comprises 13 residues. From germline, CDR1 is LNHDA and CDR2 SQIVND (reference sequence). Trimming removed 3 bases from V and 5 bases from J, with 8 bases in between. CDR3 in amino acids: CASSIAGDQPQHF. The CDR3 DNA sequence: TGTGCCAGTAGTATCGCGGGGGATCAGCCCCAGCATTTT.

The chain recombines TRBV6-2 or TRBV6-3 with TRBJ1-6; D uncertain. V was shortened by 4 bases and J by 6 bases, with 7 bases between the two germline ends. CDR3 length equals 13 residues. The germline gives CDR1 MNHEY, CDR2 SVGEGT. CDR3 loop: CASSSLSNSPLHF. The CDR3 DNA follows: TGTGCCAGCAGTTCCCTGAGTAATTCACCCCTCCACTTT.

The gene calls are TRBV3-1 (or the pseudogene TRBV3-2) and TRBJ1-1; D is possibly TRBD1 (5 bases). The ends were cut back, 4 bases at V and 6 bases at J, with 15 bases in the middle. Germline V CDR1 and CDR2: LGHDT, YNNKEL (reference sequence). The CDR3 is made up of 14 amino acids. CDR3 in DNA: TGTGCCAGCAGCCTAGCGGACAAGGCGTCTGAAGCTTTCTTT. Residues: CASSLADKASEAFF.

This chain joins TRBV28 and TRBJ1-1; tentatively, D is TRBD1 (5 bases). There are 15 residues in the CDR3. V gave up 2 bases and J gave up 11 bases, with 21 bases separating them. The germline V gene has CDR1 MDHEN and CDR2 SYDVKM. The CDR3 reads CASSLVAAAGSRAFF. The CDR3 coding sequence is TGTGCCAGCAGTTTAGTTGCTGCGGCAGGGTCTAGGGCTTTCTTT.

This CDR3 is CASSVRGGYGYTF. CDR3 in DNA: TGTGCCAGCAGTGTTAGGGGTGGCTATGGCTACACCTTC. The chain carries TRBV2 and TRBJ1-2; possibly TRBD1 for D (5 bases). The CDR3 contains 13 residues. Germline CDR1 SNHLY, CDR2 FYNNEI. Trimming stripped 4 bases from V and 4 bases from J, with 10 bases between.

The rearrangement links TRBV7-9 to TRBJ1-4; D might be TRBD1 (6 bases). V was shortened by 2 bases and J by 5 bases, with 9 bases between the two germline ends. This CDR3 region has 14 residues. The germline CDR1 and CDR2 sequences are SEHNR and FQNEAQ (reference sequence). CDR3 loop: CASSLSGANEKLFF. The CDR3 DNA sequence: TGTGCCAGCAGCTTATCAGGGGCAAATGAAAAACTGTTTTTT.

This chain's CDR3 is CASSYKDRESYEQYF. CDR3 DNA sequence: TGTGCCAGCAGCTATAAGGACAGGGAATCCTACGAGCAGTACTTC. The rearrangement links TRBV7-2 to TRBJ2-7; 8 bases are a match to TRBD1. Germline V gene sequence: CDR1 SGHTA, CDR2 FQGNSA. The CDR3 sequence is 15 residues long. The V and J ends lost 4 bases and 1 base, in that order; junction bases with no gene match: 6.

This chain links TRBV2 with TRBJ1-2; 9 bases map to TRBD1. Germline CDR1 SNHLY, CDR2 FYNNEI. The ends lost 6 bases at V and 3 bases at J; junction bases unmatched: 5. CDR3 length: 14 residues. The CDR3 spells CASRFDRGDYGYTF. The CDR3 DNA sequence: TGTGCCAGCAGGTTCGACAGGGGGGACTATGGCTACACCTTC.

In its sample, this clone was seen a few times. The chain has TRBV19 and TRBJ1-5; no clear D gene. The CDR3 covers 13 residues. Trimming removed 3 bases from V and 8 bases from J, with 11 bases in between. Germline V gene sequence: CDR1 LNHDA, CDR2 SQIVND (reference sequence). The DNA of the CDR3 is TGTGCCAGTAGTATTCCGGGTCTCAAGCCCCAGCATTTT. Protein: CASSIPGLKPQHF. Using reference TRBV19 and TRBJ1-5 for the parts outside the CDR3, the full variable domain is DGGITQSPKYLFRKEGQNVTLSCEQNLNHDAMYWYRQDPGQGLRLIYYSQIVNDFQKGDIAEGYSVSREKKESFPLTVTSAQKNPTAFYLCASSIPGLKPQHFGDGTRLSIL.

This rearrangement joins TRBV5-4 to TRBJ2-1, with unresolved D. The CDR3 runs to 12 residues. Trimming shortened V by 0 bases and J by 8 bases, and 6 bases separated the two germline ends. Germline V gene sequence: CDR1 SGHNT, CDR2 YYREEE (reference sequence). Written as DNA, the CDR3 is TGTGCCAGCAGCTTGGTGGGCGATGAGCAGTTCTTC. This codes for CASSLVGDEQFF. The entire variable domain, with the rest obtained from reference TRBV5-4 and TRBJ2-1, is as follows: ETGVTQSPTHLIKTRGQQVTLRCSSQSGHNTVSWYQQALGQGPQFIFQYYREEENGRGNFPPRFSGLQFPNYSSELNVNALELDDSALYLCASSLVGDEQFFGPGTRLTVL.

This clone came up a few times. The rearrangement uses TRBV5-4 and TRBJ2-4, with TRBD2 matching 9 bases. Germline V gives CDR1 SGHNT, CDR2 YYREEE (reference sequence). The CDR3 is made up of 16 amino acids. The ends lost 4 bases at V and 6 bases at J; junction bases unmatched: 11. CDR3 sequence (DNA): TGTGCCAGCAGCCCCCAGCGCGGGAGGGCAAGAAACATTCAGTACTTC. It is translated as CASSPQRGRARNIQYF.